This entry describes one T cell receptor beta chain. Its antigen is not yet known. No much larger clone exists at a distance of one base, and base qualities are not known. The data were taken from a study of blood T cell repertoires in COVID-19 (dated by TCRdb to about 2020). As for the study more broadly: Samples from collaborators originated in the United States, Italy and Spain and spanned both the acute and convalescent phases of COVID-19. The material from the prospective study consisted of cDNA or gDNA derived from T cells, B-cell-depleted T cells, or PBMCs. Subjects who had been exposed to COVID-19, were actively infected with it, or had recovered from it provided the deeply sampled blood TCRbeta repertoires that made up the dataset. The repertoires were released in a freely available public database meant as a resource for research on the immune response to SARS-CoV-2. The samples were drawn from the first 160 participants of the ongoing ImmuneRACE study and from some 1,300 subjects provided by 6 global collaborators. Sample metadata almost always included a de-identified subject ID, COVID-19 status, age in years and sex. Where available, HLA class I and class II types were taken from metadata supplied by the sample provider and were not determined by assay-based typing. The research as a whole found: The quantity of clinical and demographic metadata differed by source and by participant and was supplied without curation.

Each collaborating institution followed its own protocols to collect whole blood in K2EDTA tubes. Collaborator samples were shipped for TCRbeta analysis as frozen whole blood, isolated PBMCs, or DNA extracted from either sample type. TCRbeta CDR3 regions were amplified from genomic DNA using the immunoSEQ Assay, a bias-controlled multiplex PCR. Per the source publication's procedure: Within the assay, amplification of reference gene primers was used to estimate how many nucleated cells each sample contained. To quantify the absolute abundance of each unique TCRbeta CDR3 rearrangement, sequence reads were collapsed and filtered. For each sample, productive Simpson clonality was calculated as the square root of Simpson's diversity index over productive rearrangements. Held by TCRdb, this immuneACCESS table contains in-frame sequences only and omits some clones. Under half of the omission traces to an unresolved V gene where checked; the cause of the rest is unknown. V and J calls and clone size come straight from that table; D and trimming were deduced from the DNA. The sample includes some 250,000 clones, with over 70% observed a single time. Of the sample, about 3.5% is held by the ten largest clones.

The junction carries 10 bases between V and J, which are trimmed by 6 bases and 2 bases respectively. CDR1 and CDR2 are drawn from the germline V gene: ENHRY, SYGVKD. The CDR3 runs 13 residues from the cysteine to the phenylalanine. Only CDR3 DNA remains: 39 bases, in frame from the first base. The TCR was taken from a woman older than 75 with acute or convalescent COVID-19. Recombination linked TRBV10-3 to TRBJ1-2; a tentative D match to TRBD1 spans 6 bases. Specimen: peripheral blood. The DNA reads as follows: TGTGCCATCAGCCTTGGACAGAACTATGGCTACACCTTC. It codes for CAISLGQNYGYTF.